This TCR beta chain was documented in a study of blood T cell repertoires in COVID-19. Generated by immunoSEQ multiplex PCR, the TCRdb table keeps only in-frame clones and is missing some. The sample has over 300,000 clones, 89% seen once. CDR1 MNHEY and CDR2 SVGEGT come from the germline V gene. The CDR3 consists of 18 residues. V trimming: 0 bases; J trimming: 3 bases; junction bases outside the gene matches: 7. J is TRBJ2-2 and V is TRBV6-2 or TRBV6-3; 10 bases are a match to TRBD2. Sequencing used peripheral blood. The source is a man between 35 and 55 years old with acute or convalescent COVID-19. CDR3 sequence: CASSYSQRGGLYTGELFF. DNA for the CDR3: TGTGCCAGCAGTTACTCCCAGCGGGGGGGCCTGTACACCGGGGAGCTGTTTTTT.